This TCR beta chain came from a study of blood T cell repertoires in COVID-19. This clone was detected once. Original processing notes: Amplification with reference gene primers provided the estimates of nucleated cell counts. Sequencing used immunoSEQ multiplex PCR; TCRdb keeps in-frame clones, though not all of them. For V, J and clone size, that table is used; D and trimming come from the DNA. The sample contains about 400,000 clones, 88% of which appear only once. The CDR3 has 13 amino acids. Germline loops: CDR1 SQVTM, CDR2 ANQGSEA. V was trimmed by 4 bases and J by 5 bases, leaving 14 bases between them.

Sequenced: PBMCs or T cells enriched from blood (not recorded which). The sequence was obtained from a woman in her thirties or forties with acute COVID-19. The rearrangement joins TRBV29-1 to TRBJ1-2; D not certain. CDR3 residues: CSVVEQNNYGYTF. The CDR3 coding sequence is TGCAGCGTTGTAGAACAAAACAATTATGGCTACACCTTC.